Presented here are 6 T cell receptor beta chains from one specimen sequenced in a study of follicular helper T cells after annual influenza vaccination (dated by TCRdb to between 2016 and 2019). The library was made by the immunoSEQ multiplex PCR assay. Here the immuneACCESS table is served through TCRdb, limited to in-frame sequences with V and J called. Missing clones are a known gap in these copies; in checked studies unresolved V genes cover under half, and the rest lacks a known reason. The sample contains thousands of clones, 70% to 90% of them found a single time. More than 1.5% of the sample is held by the ten biggest clonotypes. Per the publication, the time point label means: 2014-2015 season, 7 days after vaccination. The sample here was CXCR5+ CD38- circulating T follicular helper cells from blood, taken 7 days after influenza vaccination. The label giving this sample's cell subset or site can be read as: circulating Tfh, non-naive CD4+CXCR5+PD-1+ (ICOS+CD38+ or ICOS-CD38-). The receptors derive from an adult who received the influenza vaccine.

The rearrangement uses TRBV5-1 and TRBJ2-3; D call uncertain. Germline V gene lookup returns CDR1 SGHRS and CDR2 YFSETQ. Trimming took off 4 bases at V and 6 bases at J, with 15 bases between the two ends. The CDR3 loop spans 14 amino acids. CDR3 sequence (DNA): TGCGCCAGCAGCACCGGACGGGCCCTGGATACGCAGTATTTT. As protein: CASSTGRALDTQYF.

The genes are TRBV19 and TRBJ2-1, with 7 bases aligning to TRBD2. Germline CDR1 is LNHDA and CDR2 is SQIVND (reference sequence). The CDR3 runs 15 residues. V trimming: 7 bases; J trimming: 1 base; junction bases outside the gene matches: 7. CDR3 sequence (DNA): TGTGCCAGTACCGTGGGGGGGGTATCCTACAATGAGCAGTTCTTC. Protein: CASTVGGVSYNEQFF.

The CDR3 protein is CASSQDRGVYEQYF. The CDR3 nucleotides read TGTGCCAGCAGTCAGGACAGGGGGGTTTACGAGCAGTACTTC. The chain is built from TRBV7-2 and TRBJ2-7; 10 nucleotides match TRBD1. J was trimmed by 4 bases and V by 6 bases; bases with no gene match: 6. CDR3 length: 14 residues. Germline V gene lookup returns CDR1 SGHTA and CDR2 FQGNSA.

This clone was recorded once. This chain connects TRBV2 to TRBJ2-1; 7 bases agree with TRBD1. CDR3 length equals 15 residues. The junction had 4 bases not matched to a gene; V was cut back by 1 base and J by 4 bases. Looked up from germline, CDR1 is SNHLY and CDR2 is FYNNEI. The CDR3 sequence: CASSEEQGKYNEQFF. The CDR3 DNA follows: TGTGCCAGCAGTGAAGAACAGGGGAAATACAATGAGCAGTTCTTC.

A single count supports this clone. CDR3 in amino acids: CASSNLPQSRANVLTF. The CDR3 DNA is TGTGCCAGCAGCAATCTCCCACAAAGTCGGGCCAACGTCCTGACTTTC. The chain recombines TRBV7-7 with TRBJ2-6; D is unresolved. The germline V gene has CDR1 SSHAT and CDR2 FNYEAQ (reference sequence). The CDR3 runs 16 residues. V shed 5 bases and J shed 5 bases, with 16 bases lying between them.

The chain combines TRBV18 with TRBJ2-2; 8 bases line up with TRBD2. CDR3 size: 15 residues. Germline loops: CDR1 KGHSH, CDR2 LQKENI. V shed 3 bases and J 5 bases; nucleotides not matched to a gene: 5. In nucleotides, the CDR3 is TGTGCCAGCTCACCTAGGCGGGAGGAAACCGGGGAGCTGTTTTTT. It yields the protein CASSPRREETGELFF.